This TCR beta chain was captured in a study of blood T cell repertoires in COVID-19. Study overall: The United States, Italy and Spain supplied acute and convalescent COVID-19 samples.

Assay used: immunoSEQ multiplex PCR; TCRdb lists only in-frame clones, some missing. The sample lists approximately 88,000 clones, roughly nine tenths occurring once. Deletions cut 5 bases from V and 5 bases from J, with 7 bases between. Germline V CDR1 and CDR2: MRHNA, SNTAGT. The CDR3 is made up of 13 amino acids. The sequence derives from a male donor with acute or convalescent COVID-19. The chain recombines TRBV6-4 with TRBJ1-6; unclear D gene. The sequenced sample consisted of peripheral blood. This CDR3 reads CASSIQNNSPLHF. In nucleotides, the CDR3 is TGTGCCAGCAGTATACAGAATAATTCACCCCTCCACTTT.